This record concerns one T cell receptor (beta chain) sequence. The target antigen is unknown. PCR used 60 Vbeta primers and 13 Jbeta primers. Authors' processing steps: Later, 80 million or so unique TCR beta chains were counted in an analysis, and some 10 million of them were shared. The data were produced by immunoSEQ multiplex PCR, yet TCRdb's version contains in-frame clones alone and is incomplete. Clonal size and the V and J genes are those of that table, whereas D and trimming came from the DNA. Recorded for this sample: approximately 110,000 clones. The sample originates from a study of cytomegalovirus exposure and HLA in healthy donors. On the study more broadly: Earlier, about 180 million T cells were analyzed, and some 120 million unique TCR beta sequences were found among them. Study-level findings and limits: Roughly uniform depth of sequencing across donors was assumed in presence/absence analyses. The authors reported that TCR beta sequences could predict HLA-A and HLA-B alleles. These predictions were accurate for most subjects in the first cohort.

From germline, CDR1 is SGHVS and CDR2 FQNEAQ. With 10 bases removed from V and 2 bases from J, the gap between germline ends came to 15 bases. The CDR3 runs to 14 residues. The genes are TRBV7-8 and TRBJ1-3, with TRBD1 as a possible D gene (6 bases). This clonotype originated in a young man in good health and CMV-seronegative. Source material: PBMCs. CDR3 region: CATTATGAGNTIYF. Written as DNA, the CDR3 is TGTGCCACCACGGCGACAGGAGCTGGAAACACCATATATTTT.